Following are 5 T cell receptor beta chains from one sample sequenced in a study of graft-versus-host responses after intestinal transplantation. No antigen is known for these receptors. Here immunoSEQ multiplex PCR was the method, and the copy in TCRdb shows in-frame clones only, minus some. Here the sample spans about 78,000 clones, nearly 90% being singletons. The specimen was unstimulated CD8+ T cells sorted from spleen or lymph node cells, collected before transplant. The receptors were gathered from a human donor who was the organ donor for an intestinal transplant.

The chain links TRBV28 to TRBJ1-5; TRBD1 aligns across 7 bases. Germline CDR1 reads MDHEN; CDR2 reads SYDVKM. V lost 2 bases to trimming and J lost 0 bases; unmatched junction nucleotides: 4. This CDR3 region has 16 residues. This CDR3 is CASSLGQVTSNQPQHF. CDR3 coding DNA: TGTGCCAGCAGTTTAGGACAGGTAACTAGCAATCAGCCCCAGCATTTT.

The chain employs TRBV11-2 and TRBJ1-2, with a weak D call TRBD1 (6 bases). Trimming cost V 2 bases and J 5 bases, with 21 bases left between them. This CDR3 is 17 amino acids long. The germline CDR1 and CDR2 sequences are SGHAT and FQNNGV. The DNA for the CDR3 is TGTGCCAGCAGCTTAAGCCAGGGCCCAGGGGTTCTGTATGGCTACACCTTC. It encodes CASSLSQGPGVLYGYTF.

This chain links TRBV28 with TRBJ1-1, with D possibly being TRBD1 (5 bases). CDR3 length: 15 amino acids. Germline CDR1 and CDR2: MDHEN and SYDVKM. Deletions cut 5 bases from V and 0 bases from J, with 13 bases between. As DNA, the CDR3 is TGTGCCAGCAGTCCTTACACAGGAATGAACACTGAAGCTTTCTTT. As protein: CASSPYTGMNTEAFF. Supplemented by reference TRBV28 and TRBJ1-1, the full variable domain reads DVKVTQSSRYLVKRTGEKVFLECVQDMDHENMFWYRQDPGLGLRLIYFSYDVKMKEKGDIPEGYSVSREKKERFSLILESASTNQTSMYLCASSPYTGMNTEAFFGQGTRLTVV.

This clone was seen only a few times. The chain combines TRBV5-4 with TRBJ1-4; 10 bases are a match to TRBD1. CDR1 is SGHNT, CDR2 YYREEE, per germline (reference sequence). The CDR3 extends over 17 amino acids. Unmatched junction bases numbered 7, after V lost 5 bases and J lost 0 bases. The CDR3 spells CASSPGTGESTNEKLFF. Here the CDR3 DNA reads TGTGCCAGCAGTCCCGGGACAGGGGAATCAACTAATGAAAAACTGTTTTTT.

The V and J genes are TRBV4-2 and TRBJ2-5, with D possibly TRBD2 on 5 matching bases. Trimming removed 4 bases from V and 2 bases from J, with 8 bases in between. CDR1 LGHNA and CDR2 YNFKEQ come from the germline V gene. This CDR3 has 13 amino acids. The CDR3 coding sequence is TGTGCCAGCAGCCGCGGACTTCAAGAGACCCAGTACTTC. Its translation: CASSRGLQETQYF.